Listed below are T cell receptor beta chains from one sample, sequenced in a study of T cell responses to AZD1222 COVID-19 vaccine. Only in-frame clones appear in the TCRdb table, and some are missing; sequencing was by immunoSEQ multiplex PCR. The table lists approximately 100,000 clones, roughly nine tenths of them singletons, with about 5.2% in the top ten. The sequencing used peripheral blood, collected on day 0 of AZD1222 vaccination. The receptors stem from an adult in good health. The CDR3 runs from the conserved cysteine through the conserved F or W. Fields, in order: clone size, J gene, D gene, V gene, CDR3 protein, CDR3 DNA. A D gene is named only where the DNA matches it firmly. The size field is filled for only some rows; it gives once, few, many or a size class.

>.|TRBJ2-5|TRBD2|TRBV6-4
CASSEKAGGPETQYF
TGTGCCAGCAGTGAAAAAGCGGGGGGGCCAGAGACCCAGTACTTC
>.|TRBJ2-3|.|TRBV6-1
CASSEGISTDTQYF
TGTGCCAGCAGTGAAGGGATTAGCACAGATACGCAGTATTTT
>.|TRBJ1-5|.|TRBV19
CASKAPPGRGSNQPQHF
TGTGCCAGTAAAGCCCCCCCAGGGCGCGGGTCCAATCAGCCCCAGCATTTT
>.|TRBJ2-5|.|TRBV14
CASSRWDRETQYF
TGTGCCAGCAGCCGATGGGACCGAGAGACCCAGTACTTC
>.|TRBJ1-2|TRBD1|TRBV2
CASRWTGGDYGYTF
TGTGCCAGCAGATGGACAGGGGGCGACTATGGCTACACCTTC
>.|TRBJ1-2|.|TRBV27
CATKIDRRGGYTF
TGTGCCACCAAGATCGACAGGCGTGGCGGCTACACCTTC
>.|TRBJ2-5|.|TRBV5-1
CASSLGDETQYF
TGCGCCAGCAGCTTGGGGGATGAGACCCAGTACTTC
>.|TRBJ1-4|.|TRBV19
CASSSLRDRRSTNEKLFF
TGTGCCAGTAGCTCCCTAAGAGACAGGAGATCAACTAATGAAAAACTGTTTTTT
>.|TRBJ2-5|TRBD1|TRBV28
CASSSIQGASPTQYF
TGTGCCAGCAGTTCCATACAGGGGGCATCGCCGACCCAGTACTTC
>.|TRBJ2-5|.|TRBV5-4
CASSLAREETQYF
TGTGCCAGCAGCTTGGCTAGGGAAGAGACCCAGTACTTC
>.|TRBJ2-2|.|TRBV30
CASAVGFPTGELFF
TGTGCCTCCGCGGTCGGTTTCCCCACCGGGGAGCTGTTTTTT
>.|TRBJ1-4|.|TRBV7-9
CASSFAQSAEKLFF
TGTGCCAGCAGCTTTGCACAGTCCGCTGAAAAACTGTTTTTT
>.|TRBJ2-2|TRBD2|TRBV5-4
CASSFGGLADTGELFF
TGTGCCAGCAGCTTTGGGGGACTAGCGGACACCGGGGAGCTGTTTTTT
>.|TRBJ2-2|.|TRBV19
CASSIRGGQLLMSTGELFF
TGTGCCAGTAGTATAAGGGGAGGACAGCTCTTAATGAGCACCGGGGAGCTGTTTTTT
>.|TRBJ1-2|TRBD1|TRBV19
CASSMDRDSHGYTF
TGTGCCAGTAGTATGGACCGGGACAGCCATGGCTACACCTTC
>once|TRBJ2-1|.|TRBV6-4
CASSQGREPYNEQFF
TGTGCCAGCAGTCAGGGGCGGGAGCCCTACAATGAGCAGTTCTTC
>.|TRBJ2-7|.|TRBV28
CASHPSWGRMYEQYF
TGTGCCAGCCACCCGTCGTGGGGACGAATGTACGAGCAGTACTTC
>.|TRBJ2-2|TRBD1|TRBV9
CASSAHRDRGHTGELFF
TGTGCCAGCAGCGCGCACCGGGACAGGGGTCACACCGGGGAGCTGTTTTTT
>.|TRBJ2-2|.|TRBV2
CASSGPGRGGATGELFF
TGTGCCAGCAGTGGACCCGGACGCGGAGGGGCGACCGGGGAGCTGTTTTTT
>.|TRBJ1-3|.|TRBV5-3
CARSLWLSFSLKNTIYF
TGTGCCAGAAGCTTGTGGTTATCGTTCTCTCTGAAAAACACCATATATTTT
>.|TRBJ1-2|.|TRBV7-8
CASSPSQRQTGYTF
TGTGCCAGCAGCCCCTCCCAACGACAGACTGGCTACACCTTC
>.|TRBJ1-1|.|TRBV6-5
CASSYWAGDTEAFF
TGTGCCAGCAGTTACTGGGCAGGGGACACTGAAGCTTTCTTT
>.|TRBJ1-4|.|TRBV2
CASSEVAIRRVEEKLFF
TGTGCCAGCAGTGAGGTTGCAATAAGAAGGGTTGAGGAAAAACTGTTTTTT
>.|TRBJ1-2|.|TRBV10-2
CASSESGNNYGYTF
TGCGCCAGCAGTGAGTCCGGGAATAACTATGGCTACACCTTC
>.|TRBJ2-3|.|TRBV28
CASSLMSGGLSDTQYF
TGTGCCAGCAGTTTAATGTCGGGGGGCCTATCGGATACGCAGTATTTT
>.|TRBJ2-5|TRBD1|TRBV18
CASSPREQGKETQYF
TGTGCCAGCTCACCAAGGGAACAGGGGAAGGAGACCCAGTACTTC